This TCR beta chain was recorded in a study of blood T cell repertoires in COVID-19. Study overall: Sample material is recorded as cDNA or gDNA derived from T cells, B-cell-depleted T cells, or PBMCs.

This clone was found a few times. The CDR3 loop spans 14 amino acids. Germline lookup yields CDR1 MNHEY and CDR2 SVGAGI. The J segment lost 4 bases and the V segment lost 6 bases, leaving 8 bases of the junction unmatched. Methods used by the authors: Quantification of nucleated cells was approximated via reference gene primer amplification. Data came from immunoSEQ multiplex PCR; TCRdb stores just in-frame clones and leaves some out. For V, J and clone size, that table is used; D and trimming come from the DNA. The sample records under 350,000 clones, 80% to 95% being singletons. The Seattle patients joined while their infection was active and were tracked longitudinally afterward.

The receptor was isolated from a woman in her twenties or thirties with COVID-19, enrolled during active disease. Sequencing was done on a sample of peripheral blood. The chain employs TRBV6-5 and TRBJ2-5; 7 bases are shared with TRBD2. The CDR3 here is CASRPGGGRETQYF. The CDR3 nucleotides are TGTGCCAGCAGGCCCGGCGGGGGTAGAGAGACCCAGTACTTC.